This is a list of T cell receptor beta chains from one sample in a study of vaccination effects on CD4 cells after COVID-19. Assay used: immunoSEQ multiplex PCR; TCRdb lists only in-frame clones, some missing. The sample holds about 26,000 clones, about 84% seen once. These receptors have no identified antigens. This specimen was CD4+ T cells from PBMCs cultured with HCoV-NL63 spike peptides, taken before COVID-19 vaccination. Receptors originate from a human donor who had a prior SARS-CoV-2 infection. The CDR3 runs from the conserved cysteine through the conserved F or W. Some rows mark clone size as missing; the rest say once, few, many or name a class of expanded clone.

v_call	j_call	cdr3_length	clone_size	cdr3_aa
TRBV6-6	TRBJ1-2	12	.	CASSSGGYGYTF
TRBV6-6	TRBJ1-5	15	.	CASTEPDSVNQPQHF
TRBV6-2/TRBV6-3	TRBJ2-3	16	.	CASSYSSGDFTDTQYF
TRBV4-2	TRBJ2-3	16	.	CASSLTRGSDTDTQYF
TRBV5-6	TRBJ1-1	14	once	CASSLDLANTEAFF
TRBV11-3	TRBJ2-3	16	.	CASSLDVVVDGDTQYF
TRBV11-3	TRBJ2-1	16	.	CASSLVLAGGRNEQFF
TRBV5-1	TRBJ1-1	15	.	CASSLQARGTSEAFF
TRBV3-1/TRBV3-2	TRBJ2-1	18	.	CASSQGVGWGGTYNEQFF
TRBV6-5	TRBJ1-5	14	.	CASSYRYRVRPQHF
TRBV19	TRBJ2-5	14	.	CASRLTGDQETQYF
TRBV7-2	TRBJ2-2	12	.	CASSLFSGELFF
TRBV5-6	TRBJ1-2	13	.	CASSLDRDYGYTF
TRBV12-5	TRBJ1-1	13	.	CASGLEANTEAFF
TRBV2	TRBJ2-7	16	.	CASSEKGWDKTYEQYF